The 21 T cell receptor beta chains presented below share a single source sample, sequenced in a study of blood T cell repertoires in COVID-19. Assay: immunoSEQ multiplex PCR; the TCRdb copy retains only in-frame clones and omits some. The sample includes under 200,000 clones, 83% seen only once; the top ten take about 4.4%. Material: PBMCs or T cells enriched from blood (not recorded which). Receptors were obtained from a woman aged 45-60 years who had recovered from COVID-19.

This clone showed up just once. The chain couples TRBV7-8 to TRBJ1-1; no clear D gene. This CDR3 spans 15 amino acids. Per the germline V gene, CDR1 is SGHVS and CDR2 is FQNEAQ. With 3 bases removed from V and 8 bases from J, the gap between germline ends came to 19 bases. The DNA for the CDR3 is TGTGCCAGCAGCTTCTCGGTATCCGCCGCCTCGGAAGCTTTCTTT. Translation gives CASSFSVSAASEAFF.

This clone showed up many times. The CDR3 DNA reads as TGTGCCAGCAGCTTAGCCAGGGGCCAACACATTCAGTACTTC. Its protein product is CASSLARGQHIQYF. The chain couples TRBV11-3 to TRBJ2-4, with D possibly TRBD1 on 6 matching bases. V lost 1 base to trimming and J lost 8 bases, with 12 bases between them. Germline V gene sequence: CDR1 SGHNT, CDR2 YENEEA. CDR3 length equals 14 residues.

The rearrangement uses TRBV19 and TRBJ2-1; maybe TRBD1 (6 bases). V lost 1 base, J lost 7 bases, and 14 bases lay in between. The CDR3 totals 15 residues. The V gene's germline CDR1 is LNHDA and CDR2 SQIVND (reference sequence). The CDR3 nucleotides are TGTGCCAGTAGTATAGCAGGACAGAAACTAAATGAGCAGTTCTTC. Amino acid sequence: CASSIAGQKLNEQFF. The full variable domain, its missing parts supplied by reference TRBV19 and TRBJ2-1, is DGGITQSPKYLFRKEGQNVTLSCEQNLNHDAMYWYRQDPGQGLRLIYYSQIVNDFQKGDIAEGYSVSREKKESFPLTVTSAQKNPTAFYLCASSIAGQKLNEQFFGPGTRLTVL.

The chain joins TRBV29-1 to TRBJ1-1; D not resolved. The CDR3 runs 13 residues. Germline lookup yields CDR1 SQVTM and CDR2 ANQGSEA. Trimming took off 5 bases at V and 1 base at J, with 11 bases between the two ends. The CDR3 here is CSVRYPGNTEAFF. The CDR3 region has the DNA TGCAGCGTTCGTTACCCGGGGAACACTGAAGCTTTCTTT. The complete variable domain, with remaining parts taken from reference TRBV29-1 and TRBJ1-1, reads SAVISQKPSRDICQRGTSLTIQCQVDSQVTMMFWYRQQPGQSLTLIATANQGSEATYESGFVIDKFPISRPNLTFSTLTVSNMSPEDSSIYLCSVRYPGNTEAFFGQGTRLTVV.

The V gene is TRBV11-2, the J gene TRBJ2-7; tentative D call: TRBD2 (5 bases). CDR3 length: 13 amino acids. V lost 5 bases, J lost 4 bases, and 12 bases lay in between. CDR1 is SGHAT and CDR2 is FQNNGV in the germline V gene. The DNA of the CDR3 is TGTGCCAGCAGCCCCAGGCCGGGATACGAGCAGTACGTC. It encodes CASSPRPGYEQYV.

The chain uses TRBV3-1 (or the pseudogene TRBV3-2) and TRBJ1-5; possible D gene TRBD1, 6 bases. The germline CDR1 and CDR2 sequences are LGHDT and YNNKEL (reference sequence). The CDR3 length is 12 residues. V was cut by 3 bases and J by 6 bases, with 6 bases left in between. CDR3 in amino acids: CASSQTGQPQHF. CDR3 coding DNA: TGTGCCAGCAGCCAGACAGGTCAGCCCCAGCATTTT.

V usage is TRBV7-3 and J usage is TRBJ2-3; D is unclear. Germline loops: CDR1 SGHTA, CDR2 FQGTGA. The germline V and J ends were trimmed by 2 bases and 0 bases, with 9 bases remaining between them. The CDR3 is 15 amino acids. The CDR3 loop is CASSLYAASTDTQYF. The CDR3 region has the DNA TGTGCCAGCAGCTTATACGCGGCTAGCACAGATACGCAGTATTTT. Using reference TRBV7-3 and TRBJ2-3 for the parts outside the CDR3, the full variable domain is GAGVSQTPSNKVTEKGKYVELRCDPISGHTALYWYRQSLGQGPEFLIYFQGTGAADDSGLPNDRFFAVRPEGSVSTLKIQRTERGDSAVYLCASSLYAASTDTQYFGPGTRLTVL.

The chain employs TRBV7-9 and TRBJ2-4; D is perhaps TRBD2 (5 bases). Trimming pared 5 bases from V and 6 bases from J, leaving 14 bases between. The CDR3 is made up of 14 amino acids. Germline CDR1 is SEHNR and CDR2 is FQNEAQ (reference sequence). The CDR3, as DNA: TGTGCCAGCAGCCGTGAGAGGGTCACAAACATTCAGTACTTC. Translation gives CASSRERVTNIQYF.

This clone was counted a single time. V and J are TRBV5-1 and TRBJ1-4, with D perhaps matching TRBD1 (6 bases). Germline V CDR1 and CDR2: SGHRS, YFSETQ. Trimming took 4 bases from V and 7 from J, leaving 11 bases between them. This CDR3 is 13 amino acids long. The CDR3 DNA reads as TGCGCCAGCAGCCCTCAGGGGTCTGAAAAACTGTTTTTT. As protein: CASSPQGSEKLFF.

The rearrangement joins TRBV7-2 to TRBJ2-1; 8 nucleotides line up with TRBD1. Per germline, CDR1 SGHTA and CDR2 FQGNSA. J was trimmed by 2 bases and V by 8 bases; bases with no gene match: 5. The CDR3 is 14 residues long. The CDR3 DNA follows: TGTGCCAGCTACTCAGGGGGCCCCTACAATGAGCAGTTCTTC. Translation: CASYSGGPYNEQFF. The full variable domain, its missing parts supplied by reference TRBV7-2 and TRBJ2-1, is GAGVSQSPSNKVTEKGKDVELRCDPISGHTALYWYRQSLGQGLEFLIYFQGNSAPDKSGLPSDRFSAERTGGSVSTLTIQRTQQEDSAVYLCASYSGGPYNEQFFGPGTRLTVL.

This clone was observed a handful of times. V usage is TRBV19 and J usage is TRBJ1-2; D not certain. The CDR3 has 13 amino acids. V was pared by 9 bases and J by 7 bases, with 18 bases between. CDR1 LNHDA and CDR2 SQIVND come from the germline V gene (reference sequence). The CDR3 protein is CASNLARERGYTF. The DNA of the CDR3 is TGTGCCAGCAACCTAGCCCGGGAGCGTGGCTACACCTTC.

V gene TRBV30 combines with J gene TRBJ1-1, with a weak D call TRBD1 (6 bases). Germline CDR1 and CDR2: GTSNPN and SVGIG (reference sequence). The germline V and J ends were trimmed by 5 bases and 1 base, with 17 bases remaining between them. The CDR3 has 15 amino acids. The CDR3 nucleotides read TGTGCCTGGGGGGGGGTACAGGGCGCGAACACTGAAGCTTTCTTT. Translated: CAWGGVQGANTEAFF.

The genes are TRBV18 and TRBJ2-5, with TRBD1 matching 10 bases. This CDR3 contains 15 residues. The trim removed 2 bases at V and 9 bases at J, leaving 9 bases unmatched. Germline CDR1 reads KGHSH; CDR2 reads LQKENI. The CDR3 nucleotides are TGTGCCAGCTCACCAGGACAGGGGGACGCAGGGGCCCAGTACTTC. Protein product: CASSPGQGDAGAQYF.

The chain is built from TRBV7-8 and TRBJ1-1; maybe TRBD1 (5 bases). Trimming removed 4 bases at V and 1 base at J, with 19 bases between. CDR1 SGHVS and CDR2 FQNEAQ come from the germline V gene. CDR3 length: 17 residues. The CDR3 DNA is TGTGCCAGCAGCTCCATAGTATCCCCTGGGGCGAACACTGAAGCTTTCTTT. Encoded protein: CASSSIVSPGANTEAFF.

CDR3 sequence: CSVGHSTYSNQPQHF. CDR3 in DNA: TGCAGCGTTGGTCATTCGACATATAGCAATCAGCCCCAGCATTTT. The genes are TRBV29-1 and TRBJ1-5; no clear D gene. Per germline, CDR1 SQVTM and CDR2 ANQGSEA. The CDR3 extends over 15 amino acids. Deletions cut 4 bases from V and 0 bases from J, with 13 bases between. The entire variable domain, with the rest obtained from reference TRBV29-1 and TRBJ1-5, is as follows: SAVISQKPSRDICQRGTSLTIQCQVDSQVTMMFWYRQQPGQSLTLIATANQGSEATYESGFVIDKFPISRPNLTFSTLTVSNMSPEDSSIYLCSVGHSTYSNQPQHFGDGTRLSIL.

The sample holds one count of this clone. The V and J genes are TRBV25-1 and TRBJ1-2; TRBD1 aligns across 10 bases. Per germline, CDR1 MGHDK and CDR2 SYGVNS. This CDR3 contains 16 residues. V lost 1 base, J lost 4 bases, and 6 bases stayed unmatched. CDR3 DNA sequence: TGTGCCAGCAGTGAATGGGGGACAGGGGACAGCTATGGCTACACCTTC. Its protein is CASSEWGTGDSYGYTF.

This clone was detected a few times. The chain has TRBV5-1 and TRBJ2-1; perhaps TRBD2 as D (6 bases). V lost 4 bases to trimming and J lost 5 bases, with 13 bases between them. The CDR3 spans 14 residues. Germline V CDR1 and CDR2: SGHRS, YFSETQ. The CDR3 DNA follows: TGCGCCAGCAGCCCCTCGGCGGGGAACAATGAGCAGTTCTTC. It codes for CASSPSAGNNEQFF.

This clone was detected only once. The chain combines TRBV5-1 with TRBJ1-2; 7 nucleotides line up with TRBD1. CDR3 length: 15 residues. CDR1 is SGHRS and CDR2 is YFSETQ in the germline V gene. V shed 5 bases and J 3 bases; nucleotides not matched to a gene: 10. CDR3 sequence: CASRPGQLDDYGYTF. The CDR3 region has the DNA TGCGCCAGCAGGCCGGGACAGTTAGACGACTATGGCTACACCTTC.

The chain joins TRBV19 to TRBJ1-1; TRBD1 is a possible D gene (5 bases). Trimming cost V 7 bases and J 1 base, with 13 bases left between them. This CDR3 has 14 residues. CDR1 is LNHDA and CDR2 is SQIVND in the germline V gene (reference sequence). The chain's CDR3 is CASISGLQNTEAFF. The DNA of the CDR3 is TGTGCCAGTATCTCGGGACTGCAGAACACTGAAGCTTTCTTT.

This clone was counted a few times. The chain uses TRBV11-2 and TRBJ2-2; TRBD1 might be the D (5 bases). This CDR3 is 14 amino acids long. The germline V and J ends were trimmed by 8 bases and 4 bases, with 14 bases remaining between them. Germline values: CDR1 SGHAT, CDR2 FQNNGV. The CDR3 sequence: CASSGLGITGELFF. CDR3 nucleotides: TGTGCCAGCTCAGGGTTGGGGATCACCGGGGAGCTGTTTTTT.

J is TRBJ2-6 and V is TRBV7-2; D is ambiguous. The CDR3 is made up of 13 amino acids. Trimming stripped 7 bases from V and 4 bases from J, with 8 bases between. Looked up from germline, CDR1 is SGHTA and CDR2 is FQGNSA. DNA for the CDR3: TGTGCCAGCACGCAGTCAGGGGCCAACGTCCTGACTTTC. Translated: CASTQSGANVLTF.